Presented here are 15 T cell receptor beta chains from one specimen sequenced in a study of cytomegalovirus exposure and HLA in healthy donors. In the PCR, 60 Vbeta and 13 Jbeta primers were used. Produced via immunoSEQ multiplex PCR; TCRdb's table is partial and in-frame only. Among approximately 130,000 clones listed, 77% were seen once. The sequenced sample consisted of PBMCs. These receptors originate from a man between 18 and 35 years old in good health and CMV-seropositive.

The genes are TRBV25-1 and TRBJ2-7; 9 positions agree with TRBD1. Trimming took 4 bases from V and 3 from J; bases not matched to a gene: 7. Germline values: CDR1 MGHDK, CDR2 SYGVNS. The CDR3 totals 15 residues. The CDR3 nucleotides read TGTGCCAGCAGTGTTCGGACAGGGGACTTCTACGAGCAGTACTTC. This codes for CASSVRTGDFYEQYF.

This clone has more than one count but fewer than ten. CDR3 sequence (DNA): TGTGCCAGCAGCCACGACGGGGATCAGCCCCAGCATTTT. Translation gives CASSHDGDQPQHF. This sequence joins TRBV6-5 and TRBJ1-5; no firm D call. The V gene's germline CDR1 is MNHEY and CDR2 SVGAGI. The CDR3 extends over 13 amino acids. Trimming removed 6 bases from V and 5 bases from J, with 11 bases in between.

This clone was counted once. V and J are TRBV5-1 and TRBJ2-5; the match to TRBD2 covers 14 bases. The J call may be faulty, since TRBJ2-7 better matches the DNA end. The CDR3 length is 17 residues. Germline CDR1 and CDR2: SGHRS and YFSETQ. The CDR3, as DNA: TGCGCCAGCAGCGTCGGGACTAGCGGGGGCACCACCTACGAGCAGTACTTC. This codes for CASSVGTSGGTTYEQYF.

V gene TRBV5-1 combines with J gene TRBJ2-2; TRBD2 matches at 7 bases. V shed 1 base, J shed 4 bases, and the junction held 7 bases outside the gene matches. The germline V gene has CDR1 SGHRS and CDR2 YFSETQ. CDR3 length: 16 amino acids. The CDR3 loop is CASSLLIGGSTGELFF. The CDR3 nucleotides are TGCGCCAGCAGCTTGCTAATCGGGGGGAGCACCGGGGAGCTGTTTTTT.

The chain combines TRBV14 with TRBJ2-7; 10 nucleotides match TRBD2. V gave up 4 bases and J gave up 2 bases; unmatched junction bases: 5. The germline V gene encodes CDR1 SGHDN and CDR2 FVKESK. The CDR3 runs to 15 residues. CDR3 amino acids: CASSRLLAGAYEQYF. The CDR3 DNA is TGTGCCAGCAGCCGTCTCCTAGCGGGAGCCTACGAGCAGTACTTC.

The chain carries TRBV15 and TRBJ2-1, with 9 bases aligning to TRBD2. The germline V gene encodes CDR1 LNHNV and CDR2 YYDKDF (reference sequence). This CDR3 spans 15 amino acids. Trimming at V came to 1 base and at J to 8 bases, leaving 6 bases not matched to a gene. The CDR3 DNA follows: TGTGCCACCAGCAGAGTGGGACTAGCTCTCGATGAGCAGTTCTTC. Its translation: CATSRVGLALDEQFF.

V is TRBV7-9 and J is TRBJ1-4, with 8 positions matching TRBD1. The CDR3 has 15 amino acids. The germline V gene encodes CDR1 SEHNR and CDR2 FQNEAQ (reference sequence). The ends lost 11 bases at V and 2 bases at J; junction bases unmatched: 10. The CDR3 loop reads CAGAGQGTTNEKLFF. The CDR3 region has the DNA TGTGCCGGGGCCGGACAGGGAACCACTAATGAAAAACTGTTTTTT. Full variable domain (rest looked up from reference TRBV7-9 and TRBJ1-4): DTGVSQNPRHKITKRGQNVTFRCDPISEHNRLYWYRQTLGQGPEFLTYFQNEAQLEKSRLLSDRFSAERPKGSFSTLEIQRTEQGDSAMYLCAGAGQGTTNEKLFFGSGTQLSVL.

The chain employs TRBV19 and TRBJ1-5, with 7 bases aligning to TRBD1. V lost 9 bases and J lost 0; bases outside the gene matches: 17. Germline V gene sequence: CDR1 LNHDA, CDR2 SQIVND (reference sequence). The CDR3 totals 18 residues. CDR3 bases: TGTGCCAGCTCTCCCCCGGGGACAGATCTTCGTAGCAATCAGCCCCAGCATTTT. Translated: CASSPPGTDLRSNQPQHF.

CDR3 region: CASSPLWAGGINTEAFF. The CDR3 bases are TGCGCCAGCAGCCCTCTGTGGGCAGGGGGAATCAACACTGAAGCTTTCTTT. The rearrangement links TRBV5-1 to TRBJ1-1; 7 bases line up with TRBD1. Per the germline V gene, CDR1 is SGHRS and CDR2 is YFSETQ. The CDR3 has 17 amino acids. V shed 4 bases and J 2 bases; nucleotides not matched to a gene: 14.

This chain links TRBV7-6 with TRBJ2-2, with D maybe TRBD2 (5 bases). CDR1 and CDR2 from the germline V gene are SGHVS and FNYEAQ. The CDR3 runs to 14 residues. V shed 1 base and J shed 5 bases, with 8 bases lying between them. This chain's CDR3 is CASSLEPGTGELFF. The CDR3 bases are TGTGCCAGCAGCTTAGAACCGGGGACCGGGGAGCTGTTTTTT.

The rearrangement joins TRBV29-1 to TRBJ1-1; TRBD1 aligns across 10 bases. V was clipped by 2 bases and J by 5 bases; unmatched bases: 14. The germline gives CDR1 SQVTM, CDR2 ANQGSEA. The CDR3 consists of 17 residues. The CDR3 sequence is CSVELVRRTGGLTEAFF. The CDR3 coding sequence is TGCAGCGTTGAACTGGTCCGTAGGACAGGGGGATTAACTGAAGCTTTCTTT. The complete variable domain, with remaining parts taken from reference TRBV29-1 and TRBJ1-1, reads SAVISQKPSRDICQRGTSLTIQCQVDSQVTMMFWYRQQPGQSLTLIATANQGSEATYESGFVIDKFPISRPNLTFSTLTVSNMSPEDSSIYLCSVELVRRTGGLTEAFFGQGTRLTVV.

This chain connects TRBV6-5 to TRBJ1-5, with D unclear. V lost 2 bases and J lost 5, with 10 bases in between. The CDR3 has 14 residues. CDR1 is MNHEY, CDR2 SVGAGI, per germline. The CDR3 nucleotides are TGTGCCAGCAGTTACCGCGCTAGTGATCAGCCCCAGCATTTT. This gives the protein CASSYRASDQPQHF.

The chain joins TRBV2 to TRBJ2-5; 10 bases are shared with TRBD2. V dropped 4 bases and J dropped 9; count of bases not matched to a gene: 11. Per the germline V gene, CDR1 is SNHLY and CDR2 is FYNNEI. This CDR3 is built from 15 residues. CDR3 protein: CASSVLTSGHPPQYF. The CDR3 bases are TGTGCCAGCAGTGTACTGACTAGCGGGCACCCTCCCCAGTACTTC.

The chain employs TRBV29-1 and TRBJ2-2; D remains ambiguous. CDR1 SQVTM and CDR2 ANQGSEA come from the germline V gene. With 6 bases removed from V and 6 bases from J, the gap between germline ends came to 14 bases. The CDR3 has 13 residues. CDR3 region: CSVERLTAGELFF. The CDR3 DNA sequence: TGCAGCGTAGAGCGACTGACTGCCGGGGAGCTGTTTTTT.

The V and J genes are TRBV7-9 and TRBJ1-1; a possible D gene is TRBD1 (5 bases). Germline values: CDR1 SEHNR, CDR2 FQNEAQ (reference sequence). CDR3 length: 14 residues. V was trimmed by 1 base and J by 4 bases, leaving 10 bases between them. The CDR3: CASSLGGSGTEAFF. The CDR3 DNA reads TGTGCCAGCAGCTTAGGGGGCTCGGGCACTGAAGCTTTCTTT.